This T cell receptor (beta chain) is drawn from a study of long-term antiretroviral therapy in people with HIV. This clone occurred a few times. At the survey level, the v3.0 immunoSEQ assay was run. Data came from immunoSEQ multiplex PCR; TCRdb stores just in-frame clones and leaves some out. Here the sample spans 20,000 to 25,000 clones, over 70% being singletons. The material sequenced was unsorted PBMCs, taken 0.3 years after starting antiretroviral therapy. This TCR was recovered from a man between 45 and 60 years old with HIV.

The CDR3 here is CASSADRGLGAPLHF. In DNA, the CDR3 is TGTGCCAGTAGTGCAGACAGGGGGCTGGGGGCACCCCTCCACTTT. The rearrangement uses TRBV19 and TRBJ1-6; 10 nucleotides align to TRBD1. The trim removed 5 bases at V and 11 bases at J, leaving 9 bases unmatched. Germline lookup yields CDR1 LNHDA and CDR2 SQIVND (reference sequence). The CDR3 runs 15 residues.